Listed below are T cell receptor beta chains from one sample, sequenced in a study of blood T cell repertoires in COVID-19. Assay: immunoSEQ multiplex PCR; the TCRdb copy retains only in-frame clones and omits some. This sample has 95,000 to 150,000 clones, with about 74% found just once. Sequenced: peripheral blood. These receptors were taken from a man between 60 and 75 years old with acute or convalescent COVID-19. Both conserved end residues are part of each CDR3.

TRBV10-2	TRBJ2-1	CATGGASGNNEQFF
TRBV2	TRBJ1-4	CASSEEGAKLFF
TRBV11-3	TRBJ1-2	CASSPRGVDYGYTF
TRBV24-1	TRBJ2-2	CATTGLHTGELFF
TRBV7-8	TRBJ1-2	CASSLGEDYGYTF
TRBV5-1	TRBJ2-5	CASRVGTGEQETQYF
TRBV11-2	TRBJ2-7	CASEGPREDEQYF
TRBV7-2	TRBJ1-2	CASSLRQVTDGYTF
TRBV5-6	TRBJ1-2	CASSLEARGDGYTF
TRBV5-1	TRBJ2-5	CASSLGGLKETQYF
TRBV2	TRBJ1-5	CASSYRNNQPQHF
TRBV9	TRBJ1-6	CASSNLNRGSYNSPLHF
TRBV6-5	TRBJ1-2	CASSTGGARYGYTF
TRBV18	TRBJ2-1	CASSLPGALEQFF
TRBV6-4	TRBJ2-1	CASSDSKETGEQFF
TRBV6-5	TRBJ1-6	CASSYSTQGDSPLHF
TRBV6-4	TRBJ2-1	CASSEASGRGYEQFF
TRBV9	TRBJ2-5	CASSVGAGEGTQYF
TRBV5-1	TRBJ2-7	CASSWGGGNEQYF
TRBV5-1	TRBJ2-5	CASSSQGWGSQETQYF
TRBV3-1/TRBV3-2	TRBJ1-6	CASTTGAGRPLHF
TRBV5-1	TRBJ1-4	CASKQGANYEKLFF
TRBV6-5	TRBJ1-6	CASSSPLGVINSPLHF
TRBV24-1	TRBJ1-5	CATSDTGHGGQPQHF
TRBV7-9	TRBJ2-3	CASSPGTSGTDTQYF
TRBV30	TRBJ2-1	CACSGQAYHNEQFF
TRBV7-3	TRBJ2-3	CASSLARDTQYF
TRBV3-1/TRBV3-2	TRBJ1-2	CASSQGTGGANYGYTF
TRBV5-4	TRBJ2-3	CASSRMSGGLSTDTQYF
TRBV10-2	TRBJ2-7	CASESGGAYEQYF
TRBV5-1	TRBJ2-7	CASSLGLADYEQYF
TRBV4-2	TRBJ1-5	CASSYGGSNQPQHF
TRBV3-1/TRBV3-2	TRBJ1-5	CASSQMGGPQPQHF
TRBV6-6	TRBJ1-4	CASTTGTGREKLFF
TRBV10-3	TRBJ1-1	CAISGSGNTEAFF
TRBV6-5	TRBJ2-3	CASSTLAGATDTQYF
TRBV7-9	TRBJ2-1	CASSVGSGRVYNEQFF
TRBV30	TRBJ1-5	CAWSALQANQPQHF
TRBV21-1	TRBJ2-1	CASSKGHRLRQRDNEQFF
TRBV5-1	TRBJ1-6	CASSIQGDSPLHF
TRBV6-6	TRBJ1-4	CASSHRSATNEKLFF
TRBV23-1	TRBJ2-5	CASSHGTSGRAHLETQYF
TRBV30	TRBJ1-6	CAWSVQGAYNSPLHF
TRBV12-3/TRBV12-4	TRBJ1-5	CASMAPNQPQHF
TRBV6-5	TRBJ2-2	CASRGEGVRTGELFF
TRBV19	TRBJ2-3	CASSSGLGSGSTDTQYF